This is a list of T cell receptor beta chains from one sample in a study of shared clonotypes between healthy human individuals. The data were produced by immunoSEQ multiplex PCR, yet TCRdb's version contains in-frame clones alone and is incomplete. The profile shows about 2.4 million clones, 93% of them singletons. The specimen was naive CD4+ T cells from PBMCs. The receptors stem from a man in his late teens or twenties in good health. Some clones in this sample may be carry-over from other donors' samples. Each CDR3 is given with its conserved first and last residue. Clone size is stated in some rows and not others, as once, few, many or a class when expanded.

-,TRBJ2-1,TRBV19,CASSQRTGGFSGRGGNEQFF
-,TRBJ2-7,TRBV21-1,CASSNPPSGSGPTRQYF
-,TRBJ1-1,TRBV5-4,CASSLDPGQEAFF
-,TRBJ2-5,TRBV5-3,CARSLIAGRETQYF
-,TRBJ2-3,TRBV5-1,CASSRITGEGTDTQYF
once,TRBJ2-1,TRBV6-5,CASRPGLAVVNEQFF
-,TRBJ2-6,TRBV27,CASSLRSGANVLTF
-,TRBJ1-2,TRBV2,CASSDEGEGRGYTF
-,TRBJ1-1,TRBV7-8,CASSLGPVNTEAFF
-,TRBJ2-1,TRBV13,CASSLPSRGRPYNEQFF
once,TRBJ2-7,TRBV11-2,CASSLLGDSSYEQYF
-,TRBJ1-2,TRBV20-1,CSAPRNYGYTF
-,TRBJ1-5,TRBV10-3,CATGTGENQPQHF
-,TRBJ2-5,TRBV19,CASSPGGGQETQYF
-,TRBJ2-4,TRBV4-2,CASSRTGKLAKNIQYF
-,TRBJ2-7,TRBV5-1,CASSPLTSGRYEQYF
-,TRBJ1-2,TRBV6-5,CASSPNYGYTF
few,TRBJ1-1,TRBV5-1,CASSLERVGEAFF
-,TRBJ1-1,TRBV10-2,CASRRDIVGGNTEAFF
-,TRBJ1-2,TRBV7-2,CASSFAGRYGYTF
-,TRBJ2-7,TRBV28,CASRSETSDYYEQYF
-,TRBJ2-2,TRBV15,CATSIGGGTGELFF
-,TRBJ2-1,TRBV7-2,CASAGGSSYNEQFF
-,TRBJ2-1,TRBV29-1,CSVKASSSYNEQFF
-,TRBJ1-1,TRBV1,CTSSQFGKQNTEAFF
-,TRBJ1-1,TRBV7-9,CASSTPRNTEAFF
few,TRBJ2-2,TRBV9,CASSVGVNTGELFF
-,TRBJ2-7,TRBV28,CASSSGGPYEQYF
once,TRBJ2-7,TRBV6-5,CASSYSGSWRQGEQYF
-,TRBJ2-1,TRBV4-1,CASSPRTSGRGNEQFF
-,TRBJ2-5,TRBV10-3,CALSRGYQETQYF
-,TRBJ2-1,TRBV19,CASSPRTSLFQDEQFF
-,TRBJ2-1,TRBV5-6,CASSPPSYNEQFF
-,TRBJ1-1,TRBV28,CASTGAEGTEAFF
-,TRBJ1-4,TRBV6-1,CASSAYRVIVEKLFF
-,TRBJ1-2,TRBV19,CASRPPGGAANYGYTF
-,TRBJ2-7,TRBV7-2,CASSLYSGLTYEQYF
-,-,TRBV5-4,CASSSGQGTYEQYF
-,TRBJ2-7,TRBV9,CASSAGTGTQPSEQYF
-,TRBJ2-3,TRBV6-5,CASSPPGEGTDTQYF
-,TRBJ2-3,TRBV6-5,CASSADVSFTDTQYF
-,TRBJ2-7,TRBV19,CASSQRGLAGGPNYEQYF
-,TRBJ2-3,TRBV11-2,CASSLTIAGRTDTQYF
-,TRBJ1-1,TRBV28,CASTPPETNTEAFF
-,TRBJ1-1,TRBV29-1,CSVVGARHTEAFF
-,TRBJ2-7,TRBV19,CASSIAKDVAYEQYF
-,TRBJ2-5,TRBV4-1,CASSQAPPGAQETQYF
-,TRBJ2-2,TRBV2,CATLRGGQGELFF
once,TRBJ2-7,TRBV19,CASRILAGSYEQYF
-,TRBJ2-1,TRBV10-3,CAISDLLNEQFF
-,TRBJ1-2,TRBV7-9,CASSPATTYGYTF